These T cell receptor beta chains were read from a single sample in a study of regulatory T cells in long-lasting Graves disease. TCRdb passed the multiplex PCR reads through MiXCR, listing each CDR3 protein once. Of approximately 390,000 distinct CDR3 sequences listed, 16% were seen once; the top ten hold roughly a fifth. This sample also belongs to another study, concerning T cells in Graves' hyperthyroidism and ophthalmopathy.

Sequencing was performed on peripheral blood mononuclear cells (PBMCs), taken at new diagnosis, from a patient treated with antithyroid drugs. The receptors shown here come from a woman aged 18-29 years with Graves disease. Both conserved end residues are part of each CDR3. The order of the fields is V gene, J gene, clone size, D gene, CDR3 DNA, CDR3 protein. A D gene is named only where the DNA matches it firmly. Where a row states a size, it is once, few, many or the class of an expanded clone; other rows omit it.

v_gene: TRBV12-3/TRBV12-4
j_gene: TRBJ1-2
abundance: many
d_gene: NA
CDR3nt: TGTGCCAGCAGGGAAGGGGCAGGTGGCAACTATGGCTACACCTTC
CDR3aa: CASREGAGGNYGYTF

v_gene: TRBV20-1
j_gene: TRBJ2-7
abundance: few
d_gene: NA
CDR3nt: TGCAGTGCTAGAGGACTAGAGTCCCACTACGAGCAGTACTTC
CDR3aa: CSARGLESHYEQYF

v_gene: TRBV5-6
j_gene: TRBJ1-4
abundance: NA
d_gene: TRBD1
CDR3nt: TGTGCCAGCAGCTACCCCGAGACAGGGAGTGAAAAACTGTTTTTT
CDR3aa: CASSYPETGSEKLFF

v_gene: TRBV3-1
j_gene: TRBJ1-6
abundance: few
d_gene: TRBD1
CDR3nt: TGTGCCAGCAGCGACAGGGATAATTCACCCCTCCACTTT
CDR3aa: CASSDRDNSPLHF

v_gene: TRBV11-2
j_gene: TRBJ2-7
abundance: many
d_gene: TRBD2
CDR3nt: TGTGCCAGCAGCTTGGGGGGGACCTACGAGCAGTACTTC
CDR3aa: CASSLGGTYEQYF

v_gene: TRBV5-1
j_gene: TRBJ2-1
abundance: many
d_gene: NA
CDR3nt: TGTGCCAGCAGCTTAGCGGCAGCGGAAAGCTCCTACAATGAGCAGTTCTTC
CDR3aa: CASSLAAAESSYNEQFF

v_gene: TRBV19
j_gene: TRBJ1-1
abundance: few
d_gene: NA
CDR3nt: TGTGCCAGTAGTATCCTAGTGGCAGGGAGGACTGAAGCTTTCTTT
CDR3aa: CASSILVAGRTEAFF

v_gene: TRBV5-1
j_gene: TRBJ2-1
abundance: NA
d_gene: NA
CDR3nt: TGCGCCAGCAGCTTGGTCAGATCCTACAATGAGCAGTTCTTC
CDR3aa: CASSLVRSYNEQFF

v_gene: TRBV5-1
j_gene: TRBJ2-3
abundance: NA
d_gene: NA
CDR3nt: TGCGCCAGCAGTTTGCGGTACCCCACAGATACGCAGTATTTT
CDR3aa: CASSLRYPTDTQYF

v_gene: TRBV29-1
j_gene: TRBJ2-3
abundance: many
d_gene: TRBD1
CDR3nt: TGCAGCTCTGACATAGGGGGCGATGCAGATACGCAGTATTTT
CDR3aa: CSSDIGGDADTQYF

v_gene: TRBV5-1
j_gene: TRBJ1-4
abundance: many
d_gene: NA
CDR3nt: TGCGCCAGCAGCGCCGACACGAGTAATGAAAAACTGTTTTTT
CDR3aa: CASSADTSNEKLFF

v_gene: TRBV7-3
j_gene: TRBJ2-1
abundance: many
d_gene: NA
CDR3nt: TGTGCCAGCAGCCCCTCAGCGGACAATGAGCAGTTCTTC
CDR3aa: CASSPSADNEQFF

v_gene: TRBV3-1
j_gene: TRBJ2-5
abundance: NA
d_gene: TRBD2
CDR3nt: TGTGCCAGCAGCTTAGGGACTAGCGGGGCTCAAGAGACCCAGTACTTC
CDR3aa: CASSLGTSGAQETQYF

v_gene: TRBV11-2
j_gene: TRBJ2-7
abundance: many
d_gene: TRBD2
CDR3nt: TGTGCCAGCAGCTTATCTAGCGGGAGTACCTACGAGCAGTACTTC
CDR3aa: CASSLSSGSTYEQYF

v_gene: TRBV10-3
j_gene: TRBJ2-1
abundance: few
d_gene: TRBD1
CDR3nt: TGTGCCATCACCTCGACAGGGAGCTCCTACAATGAGCAGTTCTTC
CDR3aa: CAITSTGSSYNEQFF

v_gene: TRBV28
j_gene: TRBJ1-5
abundance: few
d_gene: NA
CDR3nt: TGTGCCAGCAGTTTATCAGGGGCTAGGCAGCCCCAGCATTTT
CDR3aa: CASSLSGARQPQHF

v_gene: TRBV3-1
j_gene: TRBJ2-5
abundance: many
d_gene: NA
CDR3nt: TGTGCCAGCAGCCCCCCCCAGGGGTTAGGGGAGACCCAGTACTTC
CDR3aa: CASSPPQGLGETQYF

v_gene: TRBV28
j_gene: TRBJ2-2
abundance: many
d_gene: TRBD1
CDR3nt: TGTGCCAGCAGTAGACCGACAGGGGGAGGCACCGGGGAGCTGTTTTTT
CDR3aa: CASSRPTGGGTGELFF

v_gene: TRBV28
j_gene: TRBJ1-2
abundance: few
d_gene: NA
CDR3nt: TGTGCCAGCACCGACCCCCAGGGAGTCTACACCTTC
CDR3aa: CASTDPQGVYTF

v_gene: TRBV15
j_gene: TRBJ2-1
abundance: NA
d_gene: TRBD2
CDR3nt: TGTGCCACCAGCGGATATCTAGCGGGGGTTTACAATGAGCAGTTCTTC
CDR3aa: CATSGYLAGVYNEQFF